One and the same sample provided the 20 T cell receptor beta chains below, sequenced in a study of blood T cell repertoires in COVID-19 (dated by TCRdb to about 2020). Library preparation employed the immunoSEQ multiplex PCR assay. TCRdb retrieved this table from immuneACCESS and kept in-frame rearrangements only. Not all clones are present; in checked studies, unresolved V genes account for under half, and no reason is known for the remainder. The sample yields approximately 79,000 clones; approximately 80% were counted once. Around 22% of the sample is in the top ten clones. What was sequenced was peripheral blood. All receptors come from a woman aged 50 to 65 with acute or convalescent COVID-19.

The J gene is TRBJ2-1, the V gene TRBV24-1; TRBD2 might be the D (5 bases). V lost 9 bases, J lost 5 bases, and 10 bases lay in between. The CDR3 sequence is 12 residues long. CDR1 and CDR2 (germline): KGHDR, SFDVKD. CDR3 nucleotide sequence: TGTGCCACCGAGGGAGTCAACAATGAGCAGTTCTTC. It translates to CATEGVNNEQFF.

The chain uses TRBV11-2 and TRBJ1-1; TRBD1 aligns across 10 bases. Germline V gene data show CDR1 as SGHAT and CDR2 as FQNNGV. This CDR3 has 17 residues. V shed 1 base and J 0 bases; nucleotides not matched to a gene: 5. DNA of the CDR3: TGTGCCAGCAGCTTAGTGGGACAGGGGTCCTTGAACACTGAAGCTTTCTTT. Protein sequence: CASSLVGQGSLNTEAFF.

This clone was seen only once. The chain recombines TRBV7-6 with TRBJ2-2, with 8 positions matching TRBD2. The CDR3 is 16 residues long. The junction had 4 bases not matched to a gene; V was cut back by 1 base and J by 3 bases. Germline V CDR1 and CDR2: SGHVS, FNYEAQ. The CDR3 is CASSLESGGYTGELFF. In nucleotides, the CDR3 is TGTGCCAGCAGCTTAGAATCGGGAGGGTACACCGGGGAGCTGTTTTTT.

The chain has TRBV3-1 (or the pseudogene TRBV3-2) and TRBJ2-7; 13 bases are a match to TRBD2. V dropped 1 base and J dropped 5; count of bases not matched to a gene: 2. CDR1 and CDR2 (germline): LGHDT, YNNKEL (reference sequence). CDR3 size: 15 residues. CDR3: CASSQGTSGRDEQYF. The CDR3, as DNA: TGTGCCAGCAGCCAAGGGACTAGCGGGAGAGACGAGCAGTACTTC.

This clone was seen a few times. V usage is TRBV4-1 and J usage is TRBJ2-7; 9 nucleotides match TRBD1. After removal of 2 bases from V and 4 bases from J, the junction contained 3 bases not matched to a gene. Germline assignment: CDR1 MGHRA and CDR2 YSYEKL. The CDR3 contains 14 residues. The CDR3 sequence: CASSQLQGAYEQYF. CDR3 DNA sequence: TGCGCCAGCAGCCAATTACAGGGGGCTTACGAGCAGTACTTC.

J is TRBJ2-5 and V is TRBV6-2 or TRBV6-3; TRBD2 matches at 7 bases. CDR1 is MNHEY, CDR2 SVGEGT, per germline. CDR3 length: 14 residues. V lost 6 bases, J lost 4 bases, and 8 bases stayed unmatched. DNA for the CDR3: TGTGCCAGCAGACCTTGGGGGGAGGGAGAGACCCAGTACTTC. As protein: CASRPWGEGETQYF.

The rearrangement uses TRBV7-2 and TRBJ2-3; 7 positions match TRBD2. The CDR3 is made up of 16 amino acids. After removal of 5 bases from V and 0 bases from J, the junction contained 8 bases not matched to a gene. Germline CDR1 is SGHTA and CDR2 is FQGNSA. The CDR3: CASSRVGGSSTDTQYF. As DNA, the CDR3 is TGTGCCAGCAGCCGCGTGGGCGGGAGCAGCACAGATACGCAGTATTTT.

This sequence joins TRBV4-1 and TRBJ1-1; unclear D gene. Germline-derived CDR1 and CDR2 are MGHRA and YSYEKL. The ends were cut back, 0 bases at V and 6 bases at J, with 17 bases in the middle. This CDR3 region has 16 residues. CDR3 region: CASSQEGGRQRAEAFF. In nucleotides, the CDR3 is TGCGCCAGCAGCCAAGAAGGAGGCCGGCAACGGGCTGAAGCTTTCTTT.

The V and J genes are TRBV2 and TRBJ1-2; TRBD1 aligns across 10 bases. This CDR3 contains 15 residues. V lost 2 bases to trimming and J lost 2 bases; unmatched junction nucleotides: 2. Per germline, CDR1 SNHLY and CDR2 FYNNEI. CDR3 residues: CASSERGQGNYGYTF. The CDR3 DNA follows: TGTGCCAGCAGTGAAAGGGGACAGGGGAACTATGGCTACACCTTC. Filled out from reference TRBV2 and TRBJ1-2, the complete variable domain reads EPEVTQTPSHQVTQMGQEVILRCVPISNHLYFYWYRQILGQKVEFLVSFYNNEISEKSEIFDDQFSVERPDGSNFTLKIRSTKLEDSAMYFCASSERGQGNYGYTFGSGTRLTVV.

This chain connects TRBV27 to TRBJ1-6; 8 bases align to TRBD1. Germline CDR1 reads MNHEY; CDR2 reads SMNVEV (reference sequence). The trim removed 5 bases at V and 7 bases at J, leaving 4 bases unmatched. This CDR3 contains 14 residues. CDR3 region: CASSPAGGNSPLHF. The CDR3 DNA is TGTGCCAGCAGTCCGGCAGGGGGCAATTCACCCCTCCACTTT.

This chain uses TRBV28 with TRBJ1-2; 7 bases fit TRBD1. The CDR3 is 15 residues long. The trim removed 8 bases at V and 5 bases at J, leaving 14 bases unmatched. Germline V lookup: CDR1 MDHEN, CDR2 SYDVKM. In DNA form, the CDR3 reads TGTGCCAGCGGCTTAGTCAGGGACAGTGGGTATGGCTACACCTTC. Translated: CASGLVRDSGYGYTF.

The chain couples TRBV25-1 to TRBJ2-7; no reliable D call. This CDR3 contains 12 residues. Trimming removed 8 bases from V and 1 base from J, with 9 bases in between. Germline CDR1 reads MGHDK; CDR2 reads SYGVNS. The CDR3 loop reads CASAQASYEQYF. The DNA for the CDR3 is TGTGCCAGCGCCCAAGCGTCCTACGAGCAGTACTTC.

The table lists this clone with a few counts. This chain joins TRBV15 and TRBJ2-2; D gene ambiguous. CDR3 size: 14 residues. Germline V lookup: CDR1 LNHNV, CDR2 YYDKDF (reference sequence). The V gene lost 1 base and the J gene lost 2 bases, with 5 bases spanning the gap. In DNA form, the CDR3 reads TGTGCCACCAGCAGAGGAACTAACACCGGGGAGCTGTTTTTT. It specifies CATSRGTNTGELFF.

The chain uses TRBV30 and TRBJ2-1; the match to TRBD2 covers 13 bases. Germline assignment: CDR1 GTSNPN and CDR2 SVGIG (reference sequence). Germline trimming cut 8 bases from V and 7 bases from J; bases unmatched to any gene: 5. The CDR3 covers 13 residues. Here the CDR3 reads CAGRLAGGNEQFF. The CDR3 DNA is TGTGCCGGGCGACTAGCGGGAGGTAATGAGCAGTTCTTC.

This chain joins TRBV4-2 and TRBJ2-7; a possible D gene is TRBD2 (6 bases). The length of the CDR3 is 15 residues. Trimming took off 0 bases at V and 4 bases at J, with 13 bases between the two ends. The germline CDR1 and CDR2 sequences are LGHNA and YNFKEQ. CDR3 in amino acids: CASSQDSGSNYEQYF. In DNA form, the CDR3 reads TGTGCCAGCAGCCAAGATTCCGGGAGTAATTACGAGCAGTACTTC.

V is TRBV30 and J is TRBJ2-1; 7 bases agree with TRBD1. The CDR3 is 13 amino acids. CDR1 and CDR2 from the germline V gene are GTSNPN and SVGIG (reference sequence). With V trimmed by 3 bases and J by 4 bases, 3 bases remained unmatched. In DNA, the CDR3 is TGTGCCTGGAGAGGGGACAGATACAATGAGCAGTTCTTC. It yields the protein CAWRGDRYNEQFF.

The chain links TRBV27 to TRBJ1-2, with D unresolved. Germline-derived CDR1 and CDR2 are MNHEY and SMNVEV (reference sequence). The CDR3 loop spans 15 amino acids. V was pared by 6 bases and J by 8 bases, with 22 bases between. CDR3 region: CASSALRHRGGGYTF. The CDR3, as DNA: TGTGCCAGCAGCGCCCTTCGACACCGGGGAGGAGGCTACACCTTC.

The rearrangement links TRBV19 to TRBJ1-1; D might be TRBD1 (6 bases). This CDR3 spans 13 amino acids. The ends were cut back, 5 bases at V and 7 bases at J, with 14 bases in the middle. Germline lookup yields CDR1 LNHDA and CDR2 SQIVND (reference sequence). CDR3 coding DNA: TGTGCCAGTAGTGGCCGCTACAGGGTTGAAGCTTTCTTT. It is translated as CASSGRYRVEAFF.

This chain joins TRBV28 and TRBJ2-1, with TRBD2 matching 9 bases. Trimming took 5 bases from V and 6 from J; bases not matched to a gene: 11. The CDR3 contains 16 residues. Germline V gene sequence: CDR1 MDHEN, CDR2 SYDVKM. Here the CDR3 reads CASSPVWAGGGNEQFF. CDR3 in DNA: TGTGCCAGCAGTCCCGTCTGGGCGGGAGGGGGCAATGAGCAGTTCTTC. The full variable domain, in which reference TRBV28 and TRBJ2-1 provide the parts outside the CDR3, is DVKVTQSSRYLVKRTGEKVFLECVQDMDHENMFWYRQDPGLGLRLIYFSYDVKMKEKGDIPEGYSVSREKKERFSLILESASTNQTSMYLCASSPVWAGGGNEQFFGPGTRLTVL.

The chain recombines TRBV19 with TRBJ1-5, with a tentative D call TRBD1 (5 bases). Germline CDR1 reads LNHDA; CDR2 reads SQIVND (reference sequence). The length of the CDR3 is 13 residues. Trimming removed 4 bases from V and 4 bases from J, with 8 bases in between. The CDR3 reads CASSRDWNQPQHF. The CDR3 nucleotides read TGTGCCAGTAGTAGGGACTGGAATCAGCCCCAGCATTTT.